Given below is one TCR beta chain in context. Its specificity is unknown. PCR involved 60 Vbeta and 13 Jbeta primers. The data were produced by immunoSEQ multiplex PCR, yet TCRdb's version contains in-frame clones alone and is incomplete. The table lists around 67,000 clones, about three quarters of them singletons. This record comes from a study of cytomegalovirus exposure and HLA in healthy donors. Study-wide results and limits: In presence/absence analyses, roughly uniform sequencing depth across donors was assumed. Testing in vitro showed a few CMV-associated chains specific for CMV antigens. Some V segments, TRBV6-2 and TRBV6-3 among them, were indistinguishable and were therefore excluded. Previous analysis showed most TCR beta V segments were productive about 90% or about 30% of the time.

The CDR3 has 13 residues. Germline lookup yields CDR1 LNHDA and CDR2 SQIVND (reference sequence). Trimming left V 2 bases short and J 7 bases short, with 9 bases between. The sequence was collected from a woman younger than 45 in good health and CMV-seropositive. The chain is built from TRBV19 and TRBJ1-5; D is undetermined. The specimen was PBMCs. This CDR3 is CASSILSGQPQHF. The CDR3 nucleotides are TGTGCCAGTAGTATATTGTCGGGGCAGCCCCAGCATTTT.